This T cell receptor (beta chain) was retrieved from a study of blood T cell repertoires in COVID-19. The data were produced by immunoSEQ multiplex PCR, yet TCRdb's version contains in-frame clones alone and is incomplete. In the table there are fewer than 300,000 clones, more than 65% of which are singletons. This clone was seen only a few times. The CDR3 runs to 12 residues. Germline CDR1 is LGHDT and CDR2 is YNNKEL (reference sequence). The J segment lost 14 bases and the V segment lost 0 bases, leaving 6 bases of the junction unmatched. This chain uses TRBV3-1 (or the pseudogene TRBV3-2) with TRBJ2-5; the match to TRBD2 covers 7 bases. Sequences were obtained from peripheral blood. The source of this sequence is a woman aged 18-29 years with acute or convalescent COVID-19. In DNA form, the CDR3 reads TGTGCCAGCAGCCAAGATTTGACTAGCCCTTACTTC. As protein: CASSQDLTSPYF.